This is a list of T cell receptor beta chains from one sample in a study of T-cell reconstitution after alpha-beta-depleted transplantation in children. Each CDR3 protein is one row after TCRdb ran MiXCR on the PCR reads. Among approximately 82,000 distinct CDR3 sequences listed, about 14% were seen once. Sample: PBMCs, mostly from graft donor cells, taken 180 days after TCRalphabeta/CD19-depleted stem cell transplant. These receptor sequences come from a male patient under 10 years old who had a stem cell transplant for acute lymphoblastic leukemia, so the T cells may come from the graft donor. Each CDR3 is given with its conserved first and last residue. A D gene is named only where the DNA matches it firmly. Clone size is stated in some rows and not others, as once, few, many or a class when expanded.

>TRBD1|TRBV5-4|TRBJ1-2|few
TGTGCCAGCAGCTTGGGGGGGACAGGGTCGACACTCCCCCTTCGCTACACCTTC
CASSLGGTGSTLPLRYTF
>TRBD2|TRBV7-9|TRBJ2-1|NA
TGTGCCAGCAGCTTAGGACTAGCGGGAGAGGAGCAGTTCTTC
CASSLGLAGEEQFF
>NA|TRBV29-1|TRBJ2-7|few
TGCAGCGTTGAACCCAATGACCACGAGCAGTACTTC
CSVEPNDHEQYF
>TRBD2|TRBV5-8|TRBJ2-1|NA
TGTGCCAGCAGATTGGGGGCGGGGGGCTACAATGAGCAGTTCTTC
CASRLGAGGYNEQFF
>NA|TRBV6-2/TRBV6-3|TRBJ1-1|NA
TGTGCCAGCAGTTACTGGCTCAGGAACACTGAAGCTTTCTTT
CASSYWLRNTEAFF
>NA|TRBV20-1|TRBJ1-1|NA
TGCAGTGTCCTAGGGCAGGCCGAAGCTTTCTTT
CSVLGQAEAFF
>TRBD2|TRBV19|TRBJ2-1|NA
TGTGCCAGTAGTCTACGGACTAGCGGGAGACACAATGAGCAGTTCTTC
CASSLRTSGRHNEQFF
>NA|TRBV12-3/TRBV12-4|TRBJ2-2|few
TGTGCCAGCAGTTTAGTACTAATGAACACCGGGGAGCTGTTTTTT
CASSLVLMNTGELFF
>TRBD2|TRBV7-2|TRBJ2-1|NA
TGTGCCAGCAGCTGGGTAGCGGGGGGTCGGGATGAGCAGTTCTTC
CASSWVAGGRDEQFF
>TRBD1|TRBV5-1|TRBJ1-5|NA
TGCGCCAGCAGCTGGGGGGACAGGGGGCCGAATCAGCCCCAGCATTTT
CASSWGDRGPNQPQHF
>NA|TRBV5-1|TRBJ2-3|NA
TGCGCCAGCAGCTTGGAGGGGGGCCAAACAGATACGCAGTATTTT
CASSLEGGQTDTQYF
>TRBD1|TRBV12-3/TRBV12-4|TRBJ1-6|NA
TGTGCCAGCAGCTCTACAGGGGAGGGAAATTCACCCCTCCACTTT
CASSSTGEGNSPLHF
>NA|TRBV9|TRBJ2-4|NA
TGTGCCAGCAGCGACGACAGAGCGACCAAAAACATTCAGTACTTC
CASSDDRATKNIQYF
>TRBD2|TRBV2|TRBJ2-3|NA
TGTGCCAGCAGTCGACTAGCGCCTAGCACAGATACGCAGTATTTT
CASSRLAPSTDTQYF
>NA|TRBV7-6|TRBJ2-7|NA
TGTGCCAGCAGCTTAGCGGAGTCCTACGAGCAGTACTTC
CASSLAESYEQYF
>TRBD1|TRBV5-1|TRBJ2-3|NA
TGCGCCAGCAGCCCCCCCCTAGGGGGCCCCACCAGCACAGATACGCAGTATTTT
CASSPPLGGPTSTDTQYF
>NA|TRBV20-1|TRBJ1-2|NA
TGCAGTGCTATAGGAGAGGGGGGAGGGTTCTATGGCTACACCTTC
CSAIGEGGGFYGYTF
>NA|TRBV30|TRBJ2-5|NA
TGTGCCTGGAGCACCCACCCACAGGGGACCCAGTACTTC
CAWSTHPQGTQYF